This T cell receptor beta chain was recovered during a study of identical twins. Each CDR3 protein gets one entry after TCRdb re-called the 5' RACE reads with MiXCR. The data show about 720,000 distinct CDR3 sequences, about 18% seen once. Germline V lookup: CDR1 MNHEY, CDR2 SMNVEV (reference sequence). V was cut by 4 bases and J by 2 bases, with 11 bases left in between. CDR3 length: 14 residues. This sample also belongs to another study, concerning T cells expressing NK-cell markers.

The rearrangement joins TRBV27 to TRBJ2-5; possibly TRBD2 for D (5 bases). The sequenced sample was PBMCs. The source is a woman under 30 in good health. CDR3 in DNA: TGTGCCAGCAGTTACGAGGGAGCTCAAGAGACCCAGTACTTC. This translates into CASSYEGAQETQYF.